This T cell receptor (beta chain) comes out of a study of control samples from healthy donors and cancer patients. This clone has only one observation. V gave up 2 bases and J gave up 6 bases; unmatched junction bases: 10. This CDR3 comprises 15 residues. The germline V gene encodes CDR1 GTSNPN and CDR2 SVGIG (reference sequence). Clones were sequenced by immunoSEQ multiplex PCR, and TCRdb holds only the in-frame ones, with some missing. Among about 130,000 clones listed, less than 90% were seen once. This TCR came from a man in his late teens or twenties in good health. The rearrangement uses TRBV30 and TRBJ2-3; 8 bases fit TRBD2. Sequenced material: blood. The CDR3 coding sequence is TGTGCCTGGAGTCGGACTAGCTCGAACCCTGATACGCAGTATTTT. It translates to CAWSRTSSNPDTQYF.